One sample yielded the 32 T cell receptor beta chains listed below, sequenced in a study of Ad26.COV2.S vaccination and SARS-CoV-2 variants. The method was immunoSEQ multiplex PCR; TCRdb's version includes in-frame clones alone and lacks a portion of them. The sample holds over 90,000 clones; roughly 75% are singletons and the top ten take roughly 17%. Sequenced material: peripheral blood, taken after recovery from COVID-19. The receptors come from a human donor who had recovered from COVID-19.

V is TRBV19 and J is TRBJ1-5, with D maybe TRBD1 (5 bases). Trimming shortened V by 6 bases and J by 5 bases, and 11 bases separated the two germline ends. The V gene's germline CDR1 is LNHDA and CDR2 SQIVND (reference sequence). This CDR3 is built from 13 residues. This chain's CDR3 is CASRPTAHQPQHF. For the CDR3, the DNA is TGTGCCAGTAGACCGACAGCCCATCAGCCCCAGCATTTT.

The chain uses TRBV30 and TRBJ1-2; no clear D gene. The CDR3 is made up of 12 amino acids. CDR1 and CDR2 from the germline V gene are GTSNPN and SVGIG (reference sequence). The ends were cut back, 4 bases at V and 3 bases at J, with 9 bases in the middle. The CDR3 DNA reads TGTGCCTGGATGGGGTGGGACTATGGCTACACCTTC. Its protein product is CAWMGWDYGYTF.

The chain is built from TRBV14 and TRBJ1-2; D uncertain. The CDR3 has 14 amino acids. V was shortened by 2 bases and J by 2 bases, with 9 bases between the two germline ends. CDR1 and CDR2 (germline): SGHDN, FVKESK. CDR3 in DNA: TGTGCCAGCAGCCAAATGGCAGCAAACTATGGCTACACCTTC. It is translated as CASSQMAANYGYTF.

The chain links TRBV6-1 to TRBJ1-6, with 8 bases lining up with TRBD1. Germline V gene data show CDR1 as MNHNS and CDR2 as SASEGT. This CDR3 comprises 15 residues. V gave up 2 bases and J gave up 10 bases; unmatched junction bases: 7. The CDR3: CASSEPPTGVSPLHF. For the CDR3, the DNA is TGTGCCAGCAGTGAACCACCGACAGGGGTATCACCCCTCCACTTT.

CDR3 sequence reads: CAIKVQQGNTEAFF. CDR3 bases: TGTGCCATCAAGGTCCAACAGGGTAATACTGAAGCTTTCTTT. The chain combines TRBV10-3 with TRBJ1-1; tentatively, D is TRBD1 (6 bases). The V gene's germline CDR1 is ENHRY and CDR2 SYGVKD. V was cut by 7 bases and J by 5 bases, with 17 bases left in between. CDR3 length equals 14 residues.

This chain joins TRBV19 and TRBJ1-2; no definite D call. The germline V and J ends were trimmed by 1 base and 1 base, with 10 bases remaining between them. Germline CDR1 LNHDA, CDR2 SQIVND (reference sequence). The CDR3 spans 15 residues. CDR3 in amino acids: CASSIAGALNYGYTF. CDR3 nucleotides: TGTGCCAGTAGTATAGCCGGAGCCCTTAACTATGGCTACACCTTC.

V and J are TRBV15 and TRBJ1-5; TRBD1 matches at 7 bases. The CDR3 covers 15 residues. The V gene end was trimmed by 6 bases and the J gene end by 3 bases; junction bases not matched to a gene: 8. Germline V lookup: CDR1 LNHNV, CDR2 YYDKDF (reference sequence). The CDR3 reads CATSKDRFSNQPQHF. The CDR3 DNA is TGTGCCACCAGTAAGGACAGGTTTTCCAATCAGCCCCAGCATTTT.

The genes are TRBV28 and TRBJ1-2, with TRBD1 matching 8 bases. The CDR3 spans 15 residues. CDR1 and CDR2 from the germline V gene are MDHEN and SYDVKM. V lost 5 bases and J lost 3; bases outside the gene matches: 8. The CDR3 loop is CASSIIARGHYGYTF. In nucleotides, the CDR3 is TGTGCCAGCAGTATTATTGCCAGGGGGCACTATGGCTACACCTTC.

This clone was seen only a few times. The rearrangement uses TRBV7-9 and TRBJ2-3; tentatively, D is TRBD1 (5 bases). Germline V gene lookup returns CDR1 SEHNR and CDR2 FQNEAQ (reference sequence). V was pared by 6 bases and J by 6 bases, with 10 bases between. The CDR3 consists of 12 residues. The CDR3 DNA sequence: TGTGCCAGCAGGTGGGGCGAGGATACGCAGTATTTT. Its translation: CASRWGEDTQYF.

A remark on this clone: One end of the junction varies from germline; a read error may be responsible. The chain is built from TRBV19 and TRBJ2-3, with 10 bases fitting TRBD2. This CDR3 has 15 residues. Germline-derived CDR1 and CDR2 are LNHDA and SQIVND (reference sequence). The CDR3 protein is CASRIAGGRTDTQYF. The CDR3 bases are TGTGCCAGTAGGATAGCGGGGGGACGCACAGATACGCAGTATTTT.

The rearrangement uses TRBV11-3 and TRBJ1-6; D uncertain. CDR3 length equals 14 residues. V was clipped by 1 base and J by 8 bases, with 9 bases between them. Germline V lookup: CDR1 SGHNT, CDR2 YENEEA. CDR3 protein: CASSLGGRDSPLHF. DNA of the CDR3: TGTGCCAGCAGCTTAGGAGGGAGGGATTCACCCCTCCACTTT.

This clone is a singleton in its sample. The chain carries TRBV5-1 and TRBJ1-1; D not resolved. V lost 0 bases and J 0 bases, leaving 9 bases between the germline ends. Germline V gene sequence: CDR1 SGHRS, CDR2 YFSETQ. The CDR3 is 15 amino acids. CDR3 sequence: CASSLGVGMNTEAFF. The DNA of the CDR3 is TGCGCCAGCAGCTTGGGCGTGGGGATGAACACTGAAGCTTTCTTT.

CDR3 in DNA: TGTGCCAGCAACCCTGGGACTTCTTACGAGCAGTACTTC. Translating it yields CASNPGTSYEQYF. The rearrangement joins TRBV2 to TRBJ2-7; TRBD2 is a possible D gene (6 bases). The CDR3 contains 13 residues. Trimming shortened V by 7 bases and J by 4 bases, and 14 bases separated the two germline ends. Germline CDR1 SNHLY, CDR2 FYNNEI.

This clone has just one count. A read error may explain this, as a much larger clone is one base away. The rearrangement uses TRBV6-5 and TRBJ2-5, with 11 bases that match TRBD1. CDR1 and CDR2 from the germline V gene are MNHEY and SVGAGI. The V gene end was trimmed by 6 bases and the J gene end by 1 base; junction bases not matched to a gene: 1. This CDR3 spans 14 amino acids. DNA of the CDR3: TGTGCCAGCAGGGACAGGGGGCCCCAAGAGACCCAGTACTTC. This encodes CASRDRGPQETQYF.

This chain joins TRBV15 and TRBJ2-6; possibly TRBD1 for D (6 bases). The CDR3 runs 17 residues. V lost 0 bases and J 2 bases, leaving 11 bases between the germline ends. The germline V gene encodes CDR1 LNHNV and CDR2 YYDKDF (reference sequence). The CDR3 region is CATSRDNGQPGANVLTF. In DNA form, the CDR3 reads TGTGCCACCAGCAGAGATAACGGACAGCCTGGGGCCAACGTCCTGACTTTC.

The chain uses TRBV10-3 and TRBJ1-4; D gene unclear. Per germline, CDR1 ENHRY and CDR2 SYGVKD. The CDR3 loop spans 12 amino acids. Trimming shortened V by 6 bases and J by 8 bases, and 10 bases separated the two germline ends. CDR3 nucleotide sequence: TGTGCCATCAGCAATGAAGGGGAAAAACTGTTTTTT. It translates to CAISNEGEKLFF.

The chain recombines TRBV6-5 with TRBJ2-1, with D unclear. This CDR3 region has 15 residues. Germline loops: CDR1 MNHEY, CDR2 SVGAGI. V shed 0 bases and J shed 6 bases, with 12 bases lying between them. CDR3 sequence: CASSYSIPLGNEQFF. CDR3 nucleotide sequence: TGTGCCAGCAGTTACTCGATCCCCCTTGGCAATGAGCAGTTCTTC.

In this sample, this clone turned up a few times. The chain employs TRBV7-3 and TRBJ2-2; tentative D call: TRBD1 (6 bases). V was pared by 5 bases and J by 4 bases, with 14 bases between. The CDR3 is made up of 15 amino acids. Looked up from germline, CDR1 is SGHTA and CDR2 is FQGTGA. CDR3 sequence reads: CASSPGDTSTGELFF. The CDR3 bases are TGTGCCAGCAGCCCCGGGGACACGTCCACCGGGGAGCTGTTTTTT.

J is TRBJ2-1 and V is TRBV4-3; 7 nucleotides agree with TRBD2. V lost 4 bases to trimming and J lost 5 bases; unmatched junction nucleotides: 11. CDR1 and CDR2 (germline): LGHNA, YSLEER. The CDR3 has 16 amino acids. CDR3 sequence: CASSLHMAGTNNEQFF. CDR3 DNA: TGCGCCAGCAGCCTTCACATGGCCGGGACTAACAATGAGCAGTTCTTC.

V and J are TRBV25-1 and TRBJ1-4; D remains unclear. CDR3 length: 15 residues. Germline V gene lookup returns CDR1 MGHDK and CDR2 SYGVNS. The germline V and J ends were trimmed by 1 base and 2 bases, with 8 bases remaining between them. The CDR3 nucleotides are TGTGCCAGCAGTGAATTTAGAGGGACTAATGAAAAACTGTTTTTT. Amino acids: CASSEFRGTNEKLFF.

DNA of the CDR3: TGCACCAGTCAAACCTTTTCCCGGGCAGATACGCAGTATTTT. Protein product: CTSQTFSRADTQYF. This chain connects TRBV1 to TRBJ2-3; the table's D call of TRBD2 was not tested on the DNA. TRBV1 counts as a pseudogene. The CDR3 covers 14 residues.

The rearrangement joins TRBV9 to TRBJ1-3; TRBD1 aligns across 7 bases. The CDR3 runs 16 residues. The V segment lost 3 bases and the J segment 1 base; nucleotides outside the gene matches: 7. CDR1 is SGDLS, CDR2 YYNGEE, per germline. The CDR3 nucleotides read TGTGCCAGCAGCGCGCCGCAGGGGGTTTCTGGAAACACCATATATTTT. Protein: CASSAPQGVSGNTIYF.

This clone was counted between two and nine times. The chain joins TRBV4-1 to TRBJ2-3; TRBD1 matches 7 bases. The V and J ends lost 2 bases and 0 bases, in that order; junction bases with no gene match: 8. Germline-derived CDR1 and CDR2 are MGHRA and YSYEKL. This CDR3 spans 17 amino acids. As DNA, the CDR3 is TGCGCCAGCAGCCAACATGCCCCGGGACAGAGCACAGATACGCAGTATTTT. Residues: CASSQHAPGQSTDTQYF.

The rearrangement joins TRBV11-2 to TRBJ1-1; 8 nucleotides line up with TRBD1. The germline gives CDR1 SGHAT, CDR2 FQNNGV. The ends lost 1 base at V and 1 base at J; junction bases unmatched: 8. The CDR3 runs to 17 residues. CDR3 DNA sequence: TGTGCCAGCAGCTTAGTAGGGGGACAGGAATGGAACACTGAAGCTTTCTTT. It codes for CASSLVGGQEWNTEAFF.

The CDR3 nucleotides are TGTGCCAGCAGCTTGAACTCTGGAAACACCATATATTTT. Translation: CASSLNSGNTIYF. The genes are TRBV7-9 and TRBJ1-3; D is ambiguous. This CDR3 is built from 13 residues. Germline CDR1 and CDR2: SEHNR and FQNEAQ (reference sequence). V gave up 3 bases and J gave up 0 bases, with 3 bases separating them.

The chain is built from TRBV5-1 and TRBJ1-1; 7 nucleotides match TRBD1. This CDR3 region has 15 residues. J was trimmed by 1 base and V by 4 bases; bases with no gene match: 7. Germline V lookup: CDR1 SGHRS, CDR2 YFSETQ. CDR3 nucleotide sequence: TGCGCCAGCAGCCTGACAGGGCCTGGGAACACTGAAGCTTTCTTT. This encodes CASSLTGPGNTEAFF.

The V gene is TRBV12-5, the J gene TRBJ1-3, with 7 bases aligning to TRBD1. V lost 6 bases, J lost 8 bases, and 4 bases stayed unmatched. This CDR3 comprises 12 residues. Germline V gives CDR1 LGHNT, CDR2 FRNRAP. In DNA, the CDR3 is TGTGCTAGTGGAAGACAGGGTTACACCATATATTTT. Its protein product is CASGRQGYTIYF. The full variable domain, rest sourced from reference TRBV12-5 and TRBJ1-3, is DARVTQTPRHKVTEMGQEVTMRCQPILGHNTVFWYRQTMMQGLELLAYFRNRAPLDDSGMPKDRFSAEMPDATLATLKIQPSEPRDSAVYFCASGRQGYTIYFGEGSWLTVV.

The chain links TRBV6-5 to TRBJ2-3, with D perhaps matching TRBD1 or TRBD2 (6 bases each). The length of the CDR3 is 14 residues. CDR1 and CDR2 (germline): MNHEY, SVGAGI. Trimming took 7 bases from V and 1 from J, leaving 12 bases between them. CDR3 in amino acids: CASNGRGRTDTQYF. CDR3 coding DNA: TGTGCCAGCAATGGACGGGGGCGCACAGATACGCAGTATTTT.

This clone came up once. The chain uses TRBV9 and TRBJ1-1, with D maybe TRBD1 (5 bases). There are 19 residues in the CDR3. V lost 4 bases, J lost 4 bases, and 29 bases lay in between. From germline, CDR1 is SGDLS and CDR2 YYNGEE. The CDR3 nucleotides are TGTGCCAGCAGCTCCCCCCTGGGACTCGGACGGGGGGGAGGCACTGAAGCTTTCTTT. Amino acid sequence: CASSSPLGLGRGGGTEAFF.

The V call is TRBV29-1, the J call TRBJ1-1; D not resolved. Germline CDR1 reads SQVTM; CDR2 reads ANQGSEA. Trimming took 4 bases from V and 6 from J, leaving 15 bases between them. This CDR3 is built from 13 residues. The CDR3 loop is CSVVRREGAEAFF. The CDR3, as DNA: TGCAGCGTTGTACGTCGGGAGGGCGCTGAAGCTTTCTTT. Based on the CDR3 plus reference TRBV29-1 and TRBJ1-1, the full variable domain is SAVISQKPSRDICQRGTSLTIQCQVDSQVTMMFWYRQQPGQSLTLIATANQGSEATYESGFVIDKFPISRPNLTFSTLTVSNMSPEDSSIYLCSVVRREGAEAFFGQGTRLTVV.

The chain is built from TRBV6-5 and TRBJ1-1; D is possibly TRBD1 (5 bases). The germline V gene encodes CDR1 MNHEY and CDR2 SVGAGI. This CDR3 has 14 amino acids. V lost 8 bases, J lost 4 bases, and 17 bases lay in between. The CDR3 DNA is TGTGCCAGCGGAAATGGGGGTTTGACCACTGAAGCTTTCTTT. Its translation is CASGNGGLTTEAFF.

The chain has TRBV5-4 and TRBJ2-3; no firm D call. The CDR3 length is 14 residues. Per the germline V gene, CDR1 is SGHNT and CDR2 is YYREEE (reference sequence). V was pared by 5 bases and J by 0 bases, with 10 bases between. CDR3 sequence (DNA): TGTGCCAGCAGTCAAGAGCTTAGCACAGATACGCAGTATTTT. This translates into CASSQELSTDTQYF.